The sequence of this T cell receptor (beta chain) was determined in a study of radiation and T cells in renal cell carcinoma. Whole-study results and caveats: Pretreatment tumor biopsies were lacking, so baseline clonotypes are unknown.

Clones were read by immunoSEQ multiplex PCR, and TCRdb kept only the in-frame ones, dropping some. The profile shows 130,000 to 150,000 clones, 80% to 90% of them singletons. The V gene lost 1 base and the J gene lost 4 bases, with 10 bases spanning the gap. Germline V gives CDR1 SEHNR, CDR2 FQNEAQ (reference sequence). This CDR3 comprises 14 residues. On this clone: The target antigen is unknown.

Sample time point: blood 4 weeks post-SBRT, at nephrectomy. Treatment described: 15 Gy SBRT to primary tumor, nephrectomy 4 weeks later. Blood was sampled at baseline, 2 weeks and 4 weeks after SBRT. This sequence originates from a woman between 50 and 59 years old with renal cell carcinoma. The sequencing here drew on blood, taken from a patient whose treatment included radiotherapy and nephrectomy. The chain employs TRBV7-9 and TRBJ1-2; tentatively, D is TRBD1 (6 bases). CDR3 amino acids: CASSLGQASYGYTF. CDR3 bases: TGTGCCAGCAGCTTAGGACAGGCGTCCTATGGCTACACCTTC.